This T cell receptor beta chain came from a study of blood T cell repertoires in COVID-19. Turning to the study itself: The study drew acute and convalescent COVID-19 samples from the United States, Italy and Spain.

Assay: immunoSEQ multiplex PCR; the TCRdb copy retains only in-frame clones and omits some. The profile covers approximately 58,000 clones, with 65% to 85% appearing a single time and about 45% taken by the ten largest. The length of the CDR3 is 13 residues. V lost 0 bases and J 5 bases, leaving 6 bases between the germline ends. The germline V gene has CDR1 SGHRS and CDR2 YFSETQ. The material sequenced was peripheral blood. This clonotype was obtained from a man between 65 and 85 years old with active or convalescent COVID-19. The chain employs TRBV5-1 and TRBJ1-5; D unclear. CDR3 sequence: CASSLGVDQPQHF. In DNA, the CDR3 is TGCGCCAGCAGCTTGGGAGTAGATCAGCCCCAGCATTTT.